The 31 T cell receptor beta chains given below trace back to one sample, sequenced in a study of T-cell reconstitution after alpha-beta-depleted transplantation in children. Unique molecular identifiers were incorporated during preparation of the TCRbeta library. One entry per CDR3 protein, called by TCRdb with MiXCR from the PCR reads. This sample has under 300,000 distinct CDR3 sequences; roughly a tenth occur once, and the top ten carry about 5.4%. The sequencing used PBMCs from the stem cell graft donor, collected from the stem cell graft. These receptors all stem from a human donor who donated a stem cell graft to a child with SCID.

This clonotype was seen repeatedly, ten times or more. The chain uses TRBV29-1 and TRBJ2-3; 8 nucleotides match TRBD2. V lost 8 bases and J lost 0; bases outside the gene matches: 13. CDR3 length: 16 residues. Looked up from germline, CDR1 is SQVTM and CDR2 is ANQGSEA. The CDR3 reads CSLKGSGVTSTDTQYF. CDR3 bases: TGCAGCCTAAAGGGTAGCGGGGTAACTAGCACAGATACGCAGTATTTT.

This clonotype was seen many times. The gene calls are TRBV7-9 and TRBJ2-3; D may be TRBD1 (6 bases). Germline values: CDR1 SEHNR, CDR2 FQNEAQ (reference sequence). CDR3 size: 16 residues. V lost 5 bases and J lost 1, with 16 bases in between. Here the CDR3 DNA reads TGTGCCAGCAGCCCCAGGGGAGACGAACGCACAGATACGCAGTATTTT. Protein: CASSPRGDERTDTQYF.

The table lists this clonotype with many counts. The chain uses TRBV5-1 and TRBJ2-7; D is possibly TRBD1 or TRBD2 (5 bases each). This CDR3 has 15 residues. Trimming cost V 0 bases and J 4 bases, with 14 bases left between them. Per the germline V gene, CDR1 is SGHRS and CDR2 is YFSETQ. This CDR3 is CASSLVPGREYEQYF. In nucleotides, the CDR3 is TGCGCCAGCAGCTTGGTCCCGGGACGGGAATACGAGCAGTACTTC.

This clonotype has just a few counts. V gene TRBV30 combines with J gene TRBJ1-5, with D possibly being TRBD1 (6 bases). This CDR3 spans 14 amino acids. V was pared by 2 bases and J by 3 bases, with 11 bases between. From germline, CDR1 is GTSNPN and CDR2 SVGIG (reference sequence). The CDR3 loop is CAWSRGQTNQPQHF. In DNA, the CDR3 is TGTGCCTGGAGTCGAGGACAGACCAATCAGCCCCAGCATTTT.

This clonotype was seen repeatedly, ten times or more. The gene calls are TRBV2 and TRBJ2-2; no clear D gene. V gave up 5 bases and J gave up 2 bases, with 9 bases separating them. The CDR3 is 14 residues long. From germline, CDR1 is SNHLY and CDR2 FYNNEI. This CDR3 reads CASSTDGNTGELFF. CDR3 DNA sequence: TGTGCCAGCAGTACCGACGGAAACACCGGGGAGCTGTTTTTT.

This clonotype was seen repeatedly, ten times or more. CDR3: CASSLGGVLGNQPQHF. In DNA form, the CDR3 reads TGTGCCAGCAGCTTAGGAGGGGTGCTTGGCAATCAGCCCCAGCATTTT. This chain joins TRBV7-2 and TRBJ1-5; D perhaps matches TRBD1 (5 bases). Trimming pared 1 base from V and 2 bases from J, leaving 12 bases between. The CDR3 length is 16 residues. Germline V gene sequence: CDR1 SGHTA, CDR2 FQGNSA.

This clonotype was observed many times. The rearrangement joins TRBV20-1 to TRBJ2-5; D not resolved. CDR1 is DFQATT, CDR2 SNEGSKA, per germline (reference sequence). The germline V and J ends were trimmed by 2 bases and 2 bases, with 9 bases remaining between them. CDR3 size: 13 residues. Written as DNA, the CDR3 is TGCAGTGCTAGACCTTCGGTGCAAGAGACCCAGTACTTC. It translates to CSARPSVQETQYF.

Ten or more counts support this clonotype. V gene TRBV7-9 combines with J gene TRBJ1-1, with D possibly TRBD1 on 6 matching bases. In germline, CDR1 is SEHNR, CDR2 FQNEAQ (reference sequence). This CDR3 region has 14 residues. Trimming pared 5 bases from V and 5 bases from J, leaving 15 bases between. The CDR3 DNA follows: TGTGCCAGCAGCCCCCAGGGAAGGGGGACTGAAGCTTTCTTT. It encodes CASSPQGRGTEAFF.

This clonotype was picked up many times. This chain uses TRBV20-1 with TRBJ2-3; unclear D gene. Per the germline V gene, CDR1 is DFQATT and CDR2 is SNEGSKA (reference sequence). The CDR3 runs 14 residues. Trimming left V 0 bases short and J 4 bases short, with 11 bases between. Here the CDR3 DNA reads TGCAGTGCTAGAGACAGGCTTGGGTCAGATACGCAGTATTTT. Its translation: CSARDRLGSDTQYF.

This clonotype showed up many times. The chain carries TRBV9 and TRBJ1-2; D uncertain. V was cut by 3 bases and J by 2 bases, with 14 bases left in between. This CDR3 contains 15 residues. Germline assignment: CDR1 SGDLS and CDR2 YYNGEE. CDR3 sequence: CASSAWTGSNYGYTF. DNA of the CDR3: TGTGCCAGCAGCGCGTGGACTGGGAGCAACTATGGCTACACCTTC.

This clonotype has ten or more counts. V gene TRBV5-1 combines with J gene TRBJ2-1; 9 bases are a match to TRBD1. Germline V gene lookup returns CDR1 SGHRS and CDR2 YFSETQ. The CDR3 totals 15 residues. The junction had 9 bases not matched to a gene; V was cut back by 4 bases and J by 7 bases. For the CDR3, the DNA is TGCGCCAGCAGCCTAGGACAGGGGCGAAAAAATGAGCAGTTCTTC. Protein: CASSLGQGRKNEQFF.

The sample holds many counts of this clonotype. The chain carries TRBV20-1 and TRBJ2-7; D is uncertain. The CDR3 loop spans 12 amino acids. From germline, CDR1 is DFQATT and CDR2 SNEGSKA (reference sequence). Between the trimmed V and J ends, which lost 6 bases and 3 bases, there was a span of 12 bases. The CDR3 here is CSAAQTHYEQYF. As DNA, the CDR3 is TGCAGTGCGGCCCAGACTCACTACGAGCAGTACTTC.

The sample holds many counts of this clonotype. J is TRBJ2-5 and V is TRBV5-1; TRBD2 agrees at 14 bases. The CDR3 length is 18 residues. Germline V gives CDR1 SGHRS, CDR2 YFSETQ. With 0 bases clipped from V and 2 bases from J, the junction kept 6 bases outside the gene matches. CDR3 coding DNA: TGCGCCAGCAGCTTGGGGACTAGCGGGGGGCCTCCTCAAGAGACCCAGTACTTC. Translating it yields CASSLGTSGGPPQETQYF.

This clonotype was seen many times. The chain carries TRBV12-3 or TRBV12-4 and TRBJ2-5; 7 bases agree with TRBD2. Germline trimming cut 3 bases from V and 1 base from J; bases unmatched to any gene: 5. The CDR3 totals 15 residues. The CDR3 DNA reads as TGTGCCAGCAGTTTTTCGGGGGGAGTCCAAGAGACCCAGTACTTC. Protein: CASSFSGGVQETQYF.

This clonotype was counted many times. This chain links TRBV20-1 with TRBJ1-2; D is possibly TRBD1 (6 bases). Between the trimmed V and J ends, which lost 6 bases and 5 bases, there was a span of 13 bases. The CDR3 sequence is 12 residues long. Germline V gene sequence: CDR1 DFQATT, CDR2 SNEGSKA (reference sequence). The CDR3 DNA is TGCAGTGCCACCGGACAGAAGTATGGCTACACCTTC. It specifies CSATGQKYGYTF.

The genes are TRBV4-2 and TRBJ2-1; D remains unclear. This CDR3 is 16 amino acids long. CDR1 is LGHNA, CDR2 YNFKEQ, per germline. Trimming took off 4 bases at V and 0 bases at J, with 13 bases between the two ends. CDR3 sequence reads: CASSPGVPRSYNEQFF. Here the CDR3 DNA reads TGTGCCAGCAGCCCTGGGGTCCCCCGCTCCTACAATGAGCAGTTCTTC.

The chain carries TRBV12-3 or TRBV12-4 and TRBJ1-4; no reliable D call. The CDR3 sequence is 13 residues long. Trimming left V 1 base short and J 8 bases short, with 8 bases between. This CDR3 is CASSLVLREKLFF. The CDR3 nucleotides read TGTGCCAGCAGTTTAGTCCTCAGAGAAAAACTGTTTTTT.

In its sample, this clonotype was seen many times. The gene calls are TRBV5-1 and TRBJ2-6; weak D call: TRBD1 (5 bases). The CDR3 is 16 amino acids. V was trimmed by 1 base and J by 4 bases, leaving 12 bases between them. Germline V CDR1 and CDR2: SGHRS, YFSETQ. The CDR3 region has the DNA TGCGCCAGCAGCTTGTCAAGTGGGGCAGGGGCCAACGTCCTGACTTTC. This translates into CASSLSSGAGANVLTF.

Many counts were recorded for this clonotype. The chain is built from TRBV10-3 and TRBJ1-3; no clear D gene. Deletions cut 4 bases from V and 3 bases from J, with 16 bases between. CDR1 and CDR2 (germline): ENHRY, SYGVKD. The CDR3 sequence is 16 residues long. CDR3 in amino acids: CAISGGWGSHGNTIYF. The CDR3 DNA reads TGTGCCATCAGTGGAGGCTGGGGTAGTCATGGAAACACCATATATTTT.

This clonotype has a handful of counts. The chain uses TRBV20-1 and TRBJ2-7, with TRBD2 identical over 12 bases. V lost 0 bases to trimming and J lost 4 bases; unmatched junction nucleotides: 10. The CDR3 is made up of 17 amino acids. Germline V gene data show CDR1 as DFQATT and CDR2 as SNEGSKA (reference sequence). The CDR3 region has the DNA TGCAGTGCTAGAGATCCGAGACTAGCGGGGGCCGGGTACGAGCAGTACTTC. Translated, it gives CSARDPRLAGAGYEQYF.

In the case of this clonotype: A much larger clone is a single base away; this may be a read error. The CDR3 end shows no conserved phenylalanine or tryptophan, and so a read error is likely. V is TRBV12-3 or TRBV12-4 and J is TRBJ1-1; 10 nucleotides align to TRBD1. The CDR3 loop spans 13 amino acids. With V trimmed by 6 bases and J by 11 bases, 9 bases remained unmatched. The CDR3: CASRSTGGMAAFL. DNA of the CDR3: TGTGCCAGCAGATCGACAGGGGGCATGGCGGCTTTCCTT.

This clonotype was counted many times. This rearrangement joins TRBV27 to TRBJ1-1, with D tentatively TRBD1 (5 bases). Trimming removed 6 bases at V and 5 bases at J, with 13 bases between. Looked up from germline, CDR1 is MNHEY and CDR2 is SMNVEV (reference sequence). This CDR3 is 13 amino acids long. The CDR3 spells CASSLGVGTEAFF. CDR3 DNA sequence: TGTGCCAGCAGCTTAGGGGTGGGGACTGAAGCTTTCTTT.

This clonotype was seen many times. The chain joins TRBV4-1 to TRBJ2-1; D gene unclear. CDR1 and CDR2 (germline): MGHRA, YSYEKL. Trimming pared 1 base from V and 0 bases from J, leaving 13 bases between. The CDR3 consists of 17 residues. CDR3: CASSQVPRLRSYNEQFF. DNA of the CDR3: TGCGCCAGCAGCCAAGTTCCGAGACTCCGCTCCTACAATGAGCAGTTCTTC.

This clonotype was seen a handful of times. The CDR3 sequence: CASSSSGSGANVLTF. The CDR3 region has the DNA TGTGCCAGCAGCTCGTCCGGGTCTGGGGCCAACGTCCTGACTTTC. This chain joins TRBV11-2 and TRBJ2-6; D is ambiguous. This CDR3 comprises 15 residues. Germline CDR1 reads SGHAT; CDR2 reads FQNNGV. V lost 4 bases to trimming and J lost 1 base, with 8 bases between them.

This clonotype was seen ten or more times. The V gene is TRBV11-2, the J gene TRBJ2-3, with 11 bases identical to TRBD2. V gave up 1 base and J gave up 5 bases; unmatched junction bases: 5. Germline CDR1 is SGHAT and CDR2 is FQNNGV. The CDR3 runs 16 residues. CDR3 loop: CASSLGSGGAGDTQYF. In DNA form, the CDR3 reads TGTGCCAGCAGCTTAGGTAGCGGGGGGGCCGGAGATACGCAGTATTTT.

This clonotype has ten or more counts. The chain is built from TRBV10-3 and TRBJ1-4; D remains ambiguous. Trimming left V 3 bases short and J 3 bases short, with 11 bases between. CDR3 size: 15 residues. Germline V lookup: CDR1 ENHRY, CDR2 SYGVKD. The CDR3, as DNA: TGTGCCATCAGTGACTCGCGGGGATCTAATGAAAAACTGTTTTTT. Translating it yields CAISDSRGSNEKLFF.

This clonotype was counted at least ten times. The rearrangement joins TRBV5-1 to TRBJ2-1; D perhaps matches TRBD2 (6 bases). V gave up 1 base and J gave up 6 bases, with 14 bases separating them. This CDR3 region has 15 residues. Germline lookup yields CDR1 SGHRS and CDR2 YFSETQ. CDR3 sequence (DNA): TGCGCCAGCAGCTTGTCGGGGCCTAGCGCCAATGAGCAGTTCTTC. Translating it yields CASSLSGPSANEQFF.

This clonotype has ten or more counts. The rearrangement uses TRBV4-1 and TRBJ2-7; TRBD2 agrees at 11 bases. V was clipped by 9 bases and J by 4 bases; unmatched bases: 11. From germline, CDR1 is MGHRA and CDR2 YSYEKL. The CDR3 is 15 amino acids. The CDR3 loop reads CARLRLAGRRYEQYF. CDR3 bases: TGCGCCAGACTAAGACTAGCGGGGCGGCGGTACGAGCAGTACTTC.

There are many counts of this clonotype. The chain is built from TRBV7-2 and TRBJ2-1; 9 positions agree with TRBD1. This CDR3 contains 14 residues. The germline gives CDR1 SGHTA, CDR2 FQGNSA. After removal of 5 bases from V and 5 bases from J, the junction contained 4 bases not matched to a gene. The CDR3 sequence is CASSPRTGDNEQFF. As DNA, the CDR3 is TGTGCCAGCAGCCCGCGGACAGGGGACAATGAGCAGTTCTTC.

At least ten counts were recorded for this clonotype. The rearrangement links TRBV5-1 to TRBJ2-3, with D unresolved. With 0 bases removed from V and 2 bases from J, the gap between germline ends came to 10 bases. The length of the CDR3 is 15 residues. CDR1 SGHRS and CDR2 YFSETQ come from the germline V gene. Here the CDR3 reads CASSLVPSLTDTQYF. The CDR3 coding sequence is TGCGCCAGCAGCTTGGTCCCGTCTCTCACAGATACGCAGTATTTT.

The sample holds a few counts of this clonotype. This chain uses TRBV7-7 with TRBJ1-1; perhaps TRBD1 as D (5 bases). Germline lookup yields CDR1 SSHAT and CDR2 FNYEAQ (reference sequence). Trimming stripped 1 base from V and 9 bases from J, with 12 bases between. The CDR3 spans 13 residues. This CDR3 is CASSLEEGSKAFF. The CDR3, as DNA: TGTGCCAGCAGCTTAGAAGAGGGGAGTAAAGCTTTCTTT.